These 3 T cell receptor beta chains were all obtained from the same sample, sequenced in a study of blood T cells in healthy people across ages (dated by TCRdb to 2014 to 2015). Library preparation was by 5' RACE. Sequenced using an Illumina HiSeq 2500. A second PCR of about 7 to 12 cycles was performed with a sample-barcoded 5' primer and a J-beta primer mix. TCRdb passed the public sequencing reads through fastp at Q25 and MiXCR, retaining productive beta sequences. Entries are consolidated by CDR3 protein sequence, retaining the most common genes and DNA. In all, the sample holds fewer than 800,000 distinct CDR3 sequences, and approximately 49% of those were seen once. Of the sample, around a third falls within the top ten clones. Sequenced: blood. The receptors come from a woman aged 60-75 years in good health.

The chain joins TRBV4-3 to TRBJ1-6; D is possibly TRBD1 (6 bases). Germline V gene sequence: CDR1 LGHNA, CDR2 YSLEER. V gave up 0 bases and J gave up 13 bases, with 19 bases separating them. The CDR3 has 16 amino acids. In nucleotides, the CDR3 is TGCGCCAGCAGCCAAGAATTAGGGACAAGGGGTTCGCCCCTCCACTTT. Its translation is CASSQELGTRGSPLHF.

The V gene is TRBV29-1, the J gene TRBJ2-3; D is undetermined. This CDR3 contains 12 residues. V was trimmed by 4 bases and J by 6 bases, leaving 11 bases between them. CDR1 and CDR2 from the germline V gene are SQVTM and ANQGSEA. The CDR3 DNA reads as TGCAGCGTTGGCGTACTCCGCGATACGCAGTATTTT. This codes for CSVGVLRDTQYF.

The V call is TRBV29-1, the J call TRBJ2-1, with D uncertain. The CDR3 has 14 amino acids. V gave up 5 bases and J gave up 4 bases, with 15 bases separating them. The germline gives CDR1 SQVTM, CDR2 ANQGSEA. CDR3 in amino acids: CSVRRRSSYNEQFF. The DNA for the CDR3 is TGCAGCGTTCGTCGAAGGTCAAGTTACAATGAGCAGTTCTTC.